The rows below give T cell receptor beta chains drawn from one sample of a study of early T cells in non-severe SARS-CoV-2 infection. One entry per CDR3 protein, called by TCRdb with MiXCR from the 5' RACE reads. The sample shows 55,000 to 70,000 distinct CDR3 sequences, 11% of them seen only once. Sequencing was done on a sample of whole blood. The receptors originated from an adult who was a healthcare worker with PCR-confirmed SARS-CoV-2 infection or an uninfected control (not recorded which). CDR3s include the opening cysteine and the closing phenylalanine or tryptophan. The D gene is left open where the match is weak. Size is omitted from some rows. Given values are once, few, many or a class for expanded clones.

size	D	J	V	CDR3	DNA
NA	TRBD1	TRBJ2-1	TRBV28	CASGEDRVKNEQFF	TGTGCCAGCGGGGAGGACAGGGTCAAGAATGAGCAGTTCTTC
few	NA	TRBJ2-6	TRBV5-4	CASSPGPISGANVLTF	TGTGCCAGCAGCCCAGGGCCAATTTCTGGGGCCAACGTCCTGACTTTC
NA	NA	TRBJ2-5	TRBV20-1	CSARPARDPVETQYF	TGCAGTGCTAGACCGGCCCGGGACCCAGTTGAGACCCAGTACTTC
many	TRBD1	TRBJ2-3	TRBV6-6	CASCEYGTGGTDTQYF	TGTGCCAGCTGCGAATACGGGACAGGGGGCACAGATACGCAGTATTTT
few	NA	TRBJ1-5	TRBV12-3/TRBV12-4	CASSRGTNQPQHF	TGTGCCAGCAGTCGGGGGACCAATCAGCCCCAGCATTTT
many	NA	TRBJ2-1	TRBV12-3/TRBV12-4	CASSTGSGHEQFF	TGTGCCAGCAGCACCGGGAGTGGTCATGAGCAGTTCTTC
many	TRBD1	TRBJ1-2	TRBV19	CASSTKTGQNYGYTF	TGTGCCAGTAGTACCAAAACGGGACAGAACTATGGCTACACCTTC
NA	TRBD1	TRBJ1-2	TRBV6-5	CASSQRDSYGYTF	TGTGCCAGCAGCCAAAGGGACAGCTATGGCTACACCTTC
many	NA	TRBJ1-4	TRBV30	CAWHQGNNEKLFF	TGTGCCTGGCATCAGGGGAATAATGAAAAACTGTTTTTT
NA	TRBD1	TRBJ1-2	TRBV5-4	CATGGGTGRLDTF	TGTGCCACCGGGGGCGGGACAGGGAGGCTGGACACCTTC
many	NA	TRBJ2-1	TRBV29-1	CSVEPAISYNEQFF	TGCAGCGTTGAACCCGCGATCTCCTACAATGAGCAGTTCTTC
many	NA	TRBJ2-3	TRBV7-9	CASSPGVTDTQYF	TGTGCCAGCAGTCCGGGGGTCACAGATACGCAGTATTTT
NA	NA	TRBJ2-7	TRBV11-2	CASSPIGPIYEQYF	TGTGCCAGCAGCCCCATAGGACCGATATACGAGCAGTACTTC
few	NA	TRBJ2-1	TRBV12-3/TRBV12-4	CASSPSAHSYNEQFF	TGTGCCAGCAGTCCCTCGGCCCACTCCTACAATGAGCAGTTCTTC
NA	TRBD1	TRBJ2-5	TRBV25-1	CASSAPSRGYVSWYQETQYF	TGTGCCAGCAGTGCCCCGAGCAGGGGGTATGTCTCTTGGTACCAAGAGACCCAGTACTTC
many	TRBD2	TRBJ2-5	TRBV7-8	CASSLTRFVREKETQYF	TGTGCCAGCAGCTTGACCCGCTTCGTGCGGGAGAAGGAGACCCAGTACTTC
NA	NA	TRBJ2-6	TRBV4-3	CASSQESRRRYSGANVLTF	TGCGCCAGCAGCCAAGAGAGTAGACGGCGGTACTCTGGGGCCAACGTCCTGACTTTC
few	NA	TRBJ2-4	TRBV28	CASSPFTAGLAKNIQYF	TGTGCCAGCAGTCCATTCACCGCAGGGCTAGCCAAAAACATTCAGTACTTC
few	TRBD1	TRBJ1-2	TRBV11-2	CASSRLPGQGRNGYTF	TGTGCCAGCAGCCGTCTACCGGGACAGGGGAGAAATGGCTACACCTTC
few	NA	TRBJ2-2	TRBV5-1	CASGSENTGELFF	TGCGCCAGCGGTTCCGAGAACACCGGGGAGCTGTTTTTT
NA	TRBD1	TRBJ1-1	TRBV12-3/TRBV12-4	CASSFRAGGRTEAFF	TGTGCCAGCAGTTTTAGGGCAGGGGGGCGCACTGAAGCTTTCTTT
many	NA	TRBJ1-2	TRBV18	CASSPPDRRGYTF	TGTGCCAGCTCACCACCCGACAGAAGGGGCTACACCTTC
many	TRBD2	TRBJ2-1	TRBV4-3	CASSQKPDGTSIYNEQFF	TGCGCCAGCAGCCAGAAACCCGACGGGACTAGCATTTACAATGAGCAGTTCTTC
few	NA	TRBJ2-6	TRBV4-3	CASSLTVTLGANVLTF	TGCGCCAGCAGCCTGACAGTCACTTTGGGGGCCAACGTCCTGACTTTC
NA	NA	TRBJ1-2	TRBV25-1	CASSDFRGYTF	TGTGCCAGCAGTGACTTTCGCGGCTACACCTTC
NA	NA	TRBJ1-3	TRBV28	CASSFKRNTIYF	TGTGCCAGCAGTTTTAAGAGAAACACCATATATTTT
many	TRBD1	TRBJ1-5	TRBV20-1	CSARDSGGYGNQPQHF	TGCAGTGCGCGGGACAGTGGGGGATATGGCAATCAGCCCCAGCATTTT
few	NA	TRBJ1-1	TRBV18	CASSPTHQASGAFF	TGTGCCAGCTCACCGACCCACCAGGCAAGCGGAGCTTTCTTT
few	NA	TRBJ1-5	TRBV7-2	CASSLIKDQPQHF	TGTGCCAGCAGCTTGATCAAGGACCAGCCCCAGCATTTT
NA	TRBD2	TRBJ2-1	TRBV6-2/TRBV6-3	CATNKLTSGYSSYNEQFF	TGTGCCACCAATAAACTTACTAGCGGGTACAGCTCCTACAATGAGCAGTTCTTC
many	TRBD2	TRBJ2-3	TRBV5-6	CASSTLGTSGTSSTDTQYF	TGTGCCAGCAGCACCCTAGGGACTAGCGGGACCTCTAGCACAGATACGCAGTATTTT
NA	NA	TRBJ1-2	TRBV27	CASGSTVPYFYGYTF	TGTGCCAGCGGGTCCACAGTCCCTTACTTTTATGGCTACACCTTC
many	NA	TRBJ1-4	TRBV9	CASSVGGVSEKLFF	TGTGCCAGCAGCGTAGGGGGGGTTTCGGAAAAACTGTTTTTT
NA	TRBD1	TRBJ1-2	TRBV7-8	CASSPLDRGGNYGYTF	TGTGCCAGCAGCCCTTTGGACAGGGGGGGAAACTATGGCTACACCTTC
NA	TRBD1	TRBJ1-2	TRBV2	CASSATGGYGYTF	TGTGCCAGCAGTGCCACAGGGGGCTATGGCTACACCTTC
many	TRBD2	TRBJ2-1	TRBV19	CASSILAGGGRDNEQFF	TGTGCCAGTAGTATATTGGCGGGAGGAGGGCGCGACAATGAGCAGTTCTTC
many	NA	TRBJ2-7	TRBV4-2	CASSQEGTSSYEQYF	TGTGCCAGCAGCCAAGAGGGGACAAGCTCCTACGAGCAGTACTTC